This TCR beta chain was recorded in a study of blood T cell repertoires in COVID-19. Study-wide context: The cDNA or gDNA used as material had been derived from T cells, B-cell-depleted T cells, or PBMCs.

The CDR3 totals 15 residues. Trimming removed 5 bases from V and 4 bases from J; junction bases left unmatched: 10. From germline, CDR1 is PRHDT and CDR2 FYEKMQ (reference sequence). Only in-frame clones appear in the TCRdb table, and some are missing; sequencing was by immunoSEQ multiplex PCR. The sample includes under 300,000 clones, over 80% of them seen just once. What was sequenced was peripheral blood. The chain carries TRBV13 and TRBJ1-2, with TRBD1 matching 7 bases. The clonotype originates from a man aged 25-45 years who had recovered from COVID-19. Here the CDR3 DNA reads TGTGCCAGCAGCATAAGTCGGGACAGATCCTATGGCTACACCTTC. It codes for CASSISRDRSYGYTF.